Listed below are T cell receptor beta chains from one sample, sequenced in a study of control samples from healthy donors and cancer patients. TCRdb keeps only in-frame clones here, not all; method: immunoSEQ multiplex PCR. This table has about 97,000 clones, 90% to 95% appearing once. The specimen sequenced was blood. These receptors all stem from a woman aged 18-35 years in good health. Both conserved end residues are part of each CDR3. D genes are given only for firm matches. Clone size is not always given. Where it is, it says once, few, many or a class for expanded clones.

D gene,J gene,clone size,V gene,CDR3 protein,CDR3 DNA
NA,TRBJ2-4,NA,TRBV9,CASSVVTGTKNIQYF,TGTGCCAGCAGCGTAGTAACGGGAACCAAAAACATTCAGTACTTC
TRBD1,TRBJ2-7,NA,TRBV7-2,CASSSPGGRQSDEQYF,TGTGCCAGCAGCTCCCCAGGGGGTCGTCAGAGCGACGAGCAGTACTTC
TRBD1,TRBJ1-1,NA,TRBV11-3,CASSGGTGGEAFF,TGTGCCAGCAGCGGTGGGACAGGAGGTGAAGCTTTCTTT
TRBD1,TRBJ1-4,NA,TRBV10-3,CAIREGQGAKLFF,TGTGCCATCAGAGAGGGACAGGGGGCCAAACTGTTTTTT
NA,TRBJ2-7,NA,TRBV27,CASSFSSTSGWTYEQYF,TGTGCCAGCAGTTTTTCGAGCACCTCTGGTTGGACCTACGAGCAGTACTTC
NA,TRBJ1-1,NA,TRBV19,CASSGARTEAFF,TGTGCCAGTTCCGGGGCCCGCACTGAAGCTTTCTTT
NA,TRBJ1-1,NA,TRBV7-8,CASSRVLEAFF,TGTGCCAGCAGCCGGGTCCTTGAAGCTTTCTTT
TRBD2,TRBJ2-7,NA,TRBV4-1,CASSQGLAGAFDEQYF,TGCGCCAGCAGCCAAGGACTAGCGGGGGCCTTCGACGAGCAGTACTTC
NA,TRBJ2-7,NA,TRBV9,CASSVRDSTYEQYF,TGTGCCAGCAGCGTAAGGGACTCAACCTACGAGCAGTACTTC
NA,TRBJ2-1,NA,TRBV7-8,CASSLAGTHNEQFF,TGTGCCAGCAGCTTAGCGGGAACCCACAATGAGCAGTTCTTC
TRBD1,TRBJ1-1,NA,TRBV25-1,CASSVNRDRDGNTEAFF,TGTGCCAGCAGTGTCAACCGGGACAGGGATGGGAACACTGAAGCTTTCTTT
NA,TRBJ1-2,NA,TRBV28,CASSLDRVNYGYTF,TGTGCCAGCAGTCTCGACCGAGTTAACTATGGCTACACCTTC
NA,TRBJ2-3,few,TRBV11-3,CASSPGGGPTDTQYF,TGTGCCAGCAGCCCTGGGGGGGGCCCCACAGATACGCAGTATTTT
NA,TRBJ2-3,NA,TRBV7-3,CASSSSGSTDTQYF,TGTGCCAGCAGCTCCTCAGGTAGCACAGATACGCAGTATTTT
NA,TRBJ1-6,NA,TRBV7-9,CASSLGTVYNSPLHF,TGTGCCAGCAGCTTAGGGACAGTCTATAATTCACCCCTCCACTTT
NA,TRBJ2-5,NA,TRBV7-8,CASSPHETQYF,TGTGCCAGCAGCCCCCACGAGACCCAGTACTTC
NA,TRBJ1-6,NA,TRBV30,CAWIQGTKGSYNSPLHF,TGTGCCTGGATTCAGGGTACAAAAGGATCCTATAATTCACCCCTCCACTTT
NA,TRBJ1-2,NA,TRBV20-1,CSASETENYGYTF,TGCAGTGCTAGTGAGACAGAGAACTATGGCTACACCTTC
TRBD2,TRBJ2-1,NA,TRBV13,CASGSLAGGPEQFF,TGTGCCAGCGGCTCACTAGCGGGGGGGCCTGAGCAGTTCTTC
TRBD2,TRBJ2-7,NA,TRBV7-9,CASSLVVMTSGSPYEQYF,TGTGCCAGCAGCTTAGTGGTGATGACTAGCGGGAGTCCCTACGAGCAGTACTTC
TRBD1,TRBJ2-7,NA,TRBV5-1,CASSSPGQGGEQYF,TGCGCCAGCAGCTCCCCGGGACAGGGGGGCGAGCAGTACTTC
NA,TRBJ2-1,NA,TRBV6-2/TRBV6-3,CASSHPGQTSYNEQFF,TGTGCCAGCAGTCACCCTGGACAGACCTCCTACAATGAGCAGTTCTTC
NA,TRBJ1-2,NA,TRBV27,CASSKVGYGYTF,TGTGCCAGCAGTAAGGTTGGCTATGGCTACACCTTC
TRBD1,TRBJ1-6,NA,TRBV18,CASSRDRANSPLHF,TGTGCCAGCTCACGGGACAGGGCCAACTCACCCCTCCACTTT
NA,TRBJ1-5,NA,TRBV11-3,CASSRTSNQPQHF,TGTGCCAGCAGCCGGACGAGCAATCAGCCCCAGCATTTT
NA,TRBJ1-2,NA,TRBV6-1,CASSEPIGQPYGYTF,TGTGCCAGCAGTGAACCAATAGGACAGCCCTATGGCTACACCTTC
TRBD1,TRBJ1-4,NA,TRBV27,CASSPLQIRQGSHEKLFF,TGTGCCAGCAGTCCTTTACAGATTAGACAGGGGTCGCATGAAAAACTGTTTTTT
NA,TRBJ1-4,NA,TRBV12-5,CASGSSPSGATNEKLFF,TGTGCTAGTGGTTCATCACCGTCAGGGGCAACTAATGAAAAACTGTTTTTT
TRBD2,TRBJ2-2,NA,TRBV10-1,CASSESKSGTGGELFF,TGCGCCAGCAGTGAGTCGAAGAGCGGGACTGGCGGGGAGCTGTTTTTT
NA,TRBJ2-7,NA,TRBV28,CASSSGDGEQYF,TGTGCCAGCAGTTCGGGGGACGGAGAGCAGTACTTC
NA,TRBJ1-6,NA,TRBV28,CASGTHLHF,TGTGCCAGCGGAACACACCTCCACTTT
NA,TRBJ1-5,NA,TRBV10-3,CAISEYLTRNEHDQPQHF,TGTGCCATCAGTGAGTATCTAACACGAAATGAACACGATCAGCCCCAGCATTTT
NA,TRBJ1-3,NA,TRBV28,CASSFRGVGTIYF,TGTGCCAGCAGTTTTAGGGGCGTTGGCACCATATATTTT
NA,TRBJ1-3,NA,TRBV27,CASSTGIGNTIYF,TGTGCCAGCAGTACCGGGATTGGAAACACCATATATTTT
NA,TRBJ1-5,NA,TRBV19,CASSPPSYNQPQHF,TGTGCCAGTAGTCCCCCCTCATACAATCAGCCCCAGCATTTT
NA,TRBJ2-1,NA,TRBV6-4,CASSEQGTDEQFF,TGTGCCAGCAGTGAACAGGGTACGGATGAGCAGTTCTTC
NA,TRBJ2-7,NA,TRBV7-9,CASSSLYEQYF,TGTGCCAGCAGCTCACTCTACGAGCAGTACTTC
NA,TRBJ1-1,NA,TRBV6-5,CASSWTGGTEAFF,TGTGCCAGCAGCTGGACGGGGGGCACTGAAGCTTTCTTT
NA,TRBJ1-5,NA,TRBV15,CATSRWDSGQPQHF,TGTGCCACCAGCAGGTGGGATTCAGGACAGCCCCAGCATTTT
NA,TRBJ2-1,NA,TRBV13,CASSLSREVALDNEQFF,TGTGCCAGCAGCTTAAGTCGGGAAGTTGCCCTTGACAATGAGCAGTTCTTC
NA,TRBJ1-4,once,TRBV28,CASSSSPPGRGGKLFF,TGTGCCAGCAGTTCTTCCCCACCGGGCCGGGGGGGGAAACTGTTTTTT
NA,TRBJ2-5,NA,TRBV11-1,CASSPRQPQETQYF,TGTGCCAGCAGCCCCCGTCAGCCCCAAGAGACCCAGTACTTC
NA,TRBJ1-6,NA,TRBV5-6,CASSLSSGPYRNSPLHF,TGTGCCAGCAGCTTGTCATCGGGCCCGTACAGGAATTCACCCCTCCACTTT
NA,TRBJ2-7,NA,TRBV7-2,CASSLVAGAYYEQYF,TGTGCCAGCAGCTTAGTTGCAGGGGCCTACTACGAGCAGTACTTC
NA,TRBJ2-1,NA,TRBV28,CASSSPLAGGNEQFF,TGTGCCAGCAGTTCTCCATTGGCCGGGGGCAATGAGCAGTTCTTC
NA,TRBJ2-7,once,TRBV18,CASSPLAGESVEQYF,TGTGCCAGCTCACCATTGGCGGGTGAATCCGTCGAGCAGTACTTC
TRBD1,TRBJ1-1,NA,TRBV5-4,CASSSRTGLPEAFF,TGTGCCAGCAGCTCCCGGACAGGGCTCCCTGAAGCTTTCTTT
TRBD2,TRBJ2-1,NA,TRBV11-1,CASSSRWEGSGGAEFF,TGTGCCAGCAGCTCTCGGTGGGAGGGTAGCGGGGGGGCAGAGTTCTTC
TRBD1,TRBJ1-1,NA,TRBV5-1,CASSQWTGKNTKAFF,TGCGCCAGCAGCCAATGGACAGGGAAGAACACTAAAGCTTTCTTT
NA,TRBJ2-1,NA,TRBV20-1,CSASAGETEQFF,TGCAGTGCTAGTGCAGGGGAGACTGAGCAGTTCTTC
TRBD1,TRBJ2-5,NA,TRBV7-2,CASSSQGQGAGETQYF,TGTGCCAGCAGCTCTCAGGGACAGGGGGCGGGAGAGACCCAGTACTTC
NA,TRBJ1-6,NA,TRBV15,CATSRVSGRSNSPLHF,TGTGCCACCAGCAGGGTATCGGGACGTTCTAATTCACCCCTCCACTTT
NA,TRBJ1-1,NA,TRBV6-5,CASSYSHRTEAFF,TGTGCCAGCAGTTATTCCCACCGCACTGAAGCTTTCTTT
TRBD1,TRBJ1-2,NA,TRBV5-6,CASSYTTGALANYGYTF,TGTGCCAGCAGCTACACGACAGGGGCTTTAGCTAACTATGGCTACACCTTC
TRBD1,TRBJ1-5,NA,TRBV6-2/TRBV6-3,CASSPETDREDQPQHF,TGTGCCAGCAGCCCAGAAACGGACAGGGAGGATCAGCCCCAGCATTTT
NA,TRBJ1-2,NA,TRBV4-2,CASSQDDSLANYGYTF,TGTGCCAGCAGCCAAGATGATTCGTTAGCTAACTATGGCTACACCTTC
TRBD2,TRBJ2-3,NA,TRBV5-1,CASSLRPSLTSGASTDTQYF,TGCGCCAGCAGCTTGCGTCCCTCCCTGACTAGCGGCGCTAGCACAGATACGCAGTATTTT
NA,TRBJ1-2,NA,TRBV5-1,CASSLGGQISWYGYTF,TGCGCCAGCAGCTTGGGAGGGCAGATATCCTGGTATGGCTACACCTTC